This is a list of T cell receptor beta chains from one sample in a study of radiotherapy plus CTLA-4 blockade in lung cancer. The protocol was immunoSEQ multiplex PCR, while the TCRdb copy is restricted to in-frame clones and leaves out a portion. Of around 40,000 clones listed, about 75% are singletons. The sample was peripheral blood, taken from a patient treated with radiotherapy plus ipilimumab. The origin of the receptors is a human donor with non-small cell lung cancer who had stable disease on radiotherapy plus ipilimumab. CDR3s include the opening cysteine and the closing phenylalanine or tryptophan. The D gene is left open where the match is weak. A row's size may be missing; if present it is once, few, many or a size class.

v_call: TRBV5-5
clone_size: -
d_call: TRBD2
j_call: TRBJ2-3
cdr3_nt: TGTGCCAGCAGCTTTTTGACTAGCGGGGGAACAGATACGCAGTATTTT
cdr3_aa: CASSFLTSGGTDTQYF

v_call: TRBV28
clone_size: -
d_call: TRBD1
j_call: TRBJ1-2
cdr3_nt: TGTGCCAGCAGTTTCGGGGGACAGAACTATGGCTACACCTTC
cdr3_aa: CASSFGGQNYGYTF

v_call: TRBV2
clone_size: -
d_call: -
j_call: TRBJ2-5
cdr3_nt: TGTGCCAGCAGTGGCCAGCAAGAGACCCAGTACTTC
cdr3_aa: CASSGQQETQYF

v_call: TRBV11-2
clone_size: -
d_call: TRBD1
j_call: TRBJ2-1
cdr3_nt: TGTGCCAGCAGCTTGGACAGGGCCGATGAGCAGTTCTTC
cdr3_aa: CASSLDRADEQFF

v_call: TRBV12-5
clone_size: -
d_call: -
j_call: TRBJ2-6
cdr3_nt: TGTGCTAGTGGTTTGGTACTTGGCTCTGGGGCCAACGTCCTGACTTTC
cdr3_aa: CASGLVLGSGANVLTF

v_call: TRBV7-9
clone_size: -
d_call: -
j_call: TRBJ2-7
cdr3_nt: TGTGCCAGCAGTCCTTGGGACACTAACTACGAGCAGTACTTC
cdr3_aa: CASSPWDTNYEQYF

v_call: TRBV9
clone_size: -
d_call: -
j_call: TRBJ2-5
cdr3_nt: TGTGCCAGCAGCCCTAATGACTATGACGAGACCCAGTACTTC
cdr3_aa: CASSPNDYDETQYF

v_call: TRBV7-2
clone_size: few
d_call: -
j_call: TRBJ1-3
cdr3_nt: TGTGCCAGCAGCTTAGTGGCGGGGTGGGACACCATATATTTT
cdr3_aa: CASSLVAGWDTIYF

v_call: TRBV9
clone_size: -
d_call: TRBD1
j_call: TRBJ2-1
cdr3_nt: TGTGCCAGCAGCGCCGTGGGACAGGGGGCCTACAATGAGCAGTTCTTC
cdr3_aa: CASSAVGQGAYNEQFF

v_call: TRBV27
clone_size: -
d_call: TRBD1
j_call: TRBJ1-2
cdr3_nt: TGTGCCAGCAGTTCCCCTAGGACAGGGTACTATGGCTACACCTTC
cdr3_aa: CASSSPRTGYYGYTF

v_call: TRBV15
clone_size: -
d_call: -
j_call: TRBJ1-2
cdr3_nt: TGTGCCACCAGCAGAGATAGGACAGCCTATGGCTACACCTTC
cdr3_aa: CATSRDRTAYGYTF

v_call: TRBV10-3
clone_size: -
d_call: -
j_call: TRBJ2-3
cdr3_nt: TGTGCCATATCTAAAGCAACAGATACGCAGTATTTT
cdr3_aa: CAISKATDTQYF

v_call: TRBV4-2
clone_size: few
d_call: TRBD1
j_call: TRBJ1-1
cdr3_nt: TGTGCCAGCAGCCAAGGCGGGACAGGGAGGACTGAAGCTTTCTTT
cdr3_aa: CASSQGGTGRTEAFF

v_call: TRBV6-6
clone_size: -
d_call: TRBD1
j_call: TRBJ1-3
cdr3_nt: TGTGCCAGCAGTTCCGGGACAGTCGGCAACACCATATATTTT
cdr3_aa: CASSSGTVGNTIYF

v_call: TRBV7-2
clone_size: few
d_call: -
j_call: TRBJ1-5
cdr3_nt: TGTGCCAGCAGCCAGCGAGTGAATCAGCCCCAGCATTTT
cdr3_aa: CASSQRVNQPQHF

v_call: TRBV7-9
clone_size: -
d_call: TRBD1
j_call: TRBJ2-7
cdr3_nt: TGTGCCAGCAGCCCCCGGACAGGGGGAATGGGGGAGCAGTACTTC
cdr3_aa: CASSPRTGGMGEQYF

v_call: TRBV18
clone_size: -
d_call: TRBD1
j_call: TRBJ2-2
cdr3_nt: TGTGCCAGCTCACCCGCCGGGACAGAGGACACCGGGGAGCTGTTTTTT
cdr3_aa: CASSPAGTEDTGELFF

v_call: TRBV5-1
clone_size: few
d_call: -
j_call: TRBJ1-2
cdr3_nt: TGCGCCAGCAGCTTGACGTCCCCTAGACCCCTGGAGTTACCCCTCTATGGCTACACCTTC
cdr3_aa: CASSLTSPRPLELPLYGYTF

v_call: TRBV5-5
clone_size: -
d_call: TRBD2
j_call: TRBJ2-7
cdr3_nt: TGTGCCAGCAGCTTGGTAGCTAGCGGTGCCTACGAGCAGTACTTC
cdr3_aa: CASSLVASGAYEQYF

v_call: TRBV6-5
clone_size: -
d_call: -
j_call: TRBJ2-3
cdr3_nt: TGTGCCAGCAGTATAAGGGGATCCACAGATACGCAGTATTTT
cdr3_aa: CASSIRGSTDTQYF

v_call: TRBV15
clone_size: once
d_call: -
j_call: TRBJ2-2
cdr3_nt: TGTGCCACCAGAGGTTTCGGGGGAAGCACCGGGGAGCTGTTTTTT
cdr3_aa: CATRGFGGSTGELFF

v_call: TRBV29-1
clone_size: once
d_call: TRBD1
j_call: TRBJ2-7
cdr3_nt: TGCAGCGTGGCCAAGACAGGGGTATCGCACGAGCAGTACTTC
cdr3_aa: CSVAKTGVSHEQYF

v_call: TRBV18
clone_size: -
d_call: TRBD1
j_call: TRBJ2-7
cdr3_nt: TGTGCCAGCTCACCCTCGCCCACCGGGACAGGGATCAACGAGCAGTACTTC
cdr3_aa: CASSPSPTGTGINEQYF

v_call: TRBV4-1
clone_size: -
d_call: -
j_call: TRBJ2-5
cdr3_nt: TGCGCCAGCAGCCAAGTTTCTAGCGAACAAGAGACCCAGTACTTC
cdr3_aa: CASSQVSSEQETQYF

v_call: TRBV29-1
clone_size: -
d_call: TRBD2
j_call: TRBJ2-5
cdr3_nt: TGCAGCGTTGATGGGCTAGCGGGGCCCCGGGGCGAAGAGACCCAGTACTTC
cdr3_aa: CSVDGLAGPRGEETQYF

v_call: TRBV4-1
clone_size: -
d_call: -
j_call: TRBJ2-3
cdr3_nt: TGCGCCAGCAGCCAAGGTGGACTACCCACAGATACGCAGTATTTT
cdr3_aa: CASSQGGLPTDTQYF

v_call: TRBV10-3
clone_size: -
d_call: -
j_call: TRBJ2-5
cdr3_nt: TGTGCCATCAGTTCCCCCGGTACGATCGAGACCCAGTACTTC
cdr3_aa: CAISSPGTIETQYF

v_call: TRBV2
clone_size: -
d_call: TRBD1
j_call: TRBJ1-2
cdr3_nt: TGTGCCAGCAGGGGCGGGGTGGGGACAGGCGTTGGCTACACCTTC
cdr3_aa: CASRGGVGTGVGYTF

v_call: TRBV10-3
clone_size: -
d_call: TRBD1
j_call: TRBJ2-1
cdr3_nt: TGTGCCATCAGACCGGACAGGGGGCAGGATGAGCAGTTCTTC
cdr3_aa: CAIRPDRGQDEQFF

v_call: TRBV7-2
clone_size: -
d_call: -
j_call: TRBJ1-6
cdr3_nt: TGTGCCAGCAGCTTAACAGGTGCCGGCCCCAGAAATTCACCCCTCCACTTT
cdr3_aa: CASSLTGAGPRNSPLHF

v_call: TRBV10-3
clone_size: once
d_call: TRBD1
j_call: TRBJ1-6
cdr3_nt: TGTGCCATCAGCCGGACAGGGGATAATTCACCCCTCCACTTT
cdr3_aa: CAISRTGDNSPLHF

v_call: TRBV19
clone_size: -
d_call: TRBD1
j_call: TRBJ2-2
cdr3_nt: TGTGCCACATGGGACAGGGGAGACACCGGGGAGCTGTTTTTT
cdr3_aa: CATWDRGDTGELFF

v_call: TRBV6-1
clone_size: -
d_call: TRBD2
j_call: TRBJ2-2
cdr3_nt: TGTGCCAGCAGTGCCCGGACTAGCGGGGGCCGGAACACCGGGGAGCTGTTTTTT
cdr3_aa: CASSARTSGGRNTGELFF

v_call: TRBV5-4
clone_size: -
d_call: TRBD1
j_call: TRBJ1-2
cdr3_nt: TGTGCCGGCCTTGATCGGAAGGGGACAGTCGGCGGCTATGGCTACACCTTC
cdr3_aa: CAGLDRKGTVGGYGYTF

v_call: TRBV4-1
clone_size: -
d_call: -
j_call: TRBJ1-1
cdr3_nt: TGCGCCAGCAGCCAAGTTGCGGGGACGGGTTATGAAGCTTTCTTT
cdr3_aa: CASSQVAGTGYEAFF

v_call: TRBV29-1
clone_size: once
d_call: TRBD2
j_call: TRBJ2-3
cdr3_nt: TGCAGCGTCAAGGGTTCCGGGACTAATGGCACAGATACGCAGTATTTT
cdr3_aa: CSVKGSGTNGTDTQYF

v_call: TRBV5-1
clone_size: -
d_call: TRBD2
j_call: TRBJ2-2
cdr3_nt: TGCGCCAGCAGCCAGCGGGGGGATCGAGGGGAGCTGTTTTTT
cdr3_aa: CASSQRGDRGELFF

v_call: TRBV7-9
clone_size: -
d_call: TRBD1
j_call: TRBJ1-2
cdr3_nt: TGTGCCAGCAGCCAGTCGGGACAGGGGGCATCGTATGGCTACACCTTC
cdr3_aa: CASSQSGQGASYGYTF

v_call: TRBV7-6
clone_size: few
d_call: TRBD1
j_call: TRBJ2-7
cdr3_nt: TGTGCCAGCAGCTTAAACTCGGGACAGGAAGGCTACGAGCAGTACTTC
cdr3_aa: CASSLNSGQEGYEQYF

v_call: TRBV7-2
clone_size: few
d_call: -
j_call: TRBJ1-1
cdr3_nt: TGTGCCAGCAGCTTAGTCCGTAACACTGAAGCTTTCTTT
cdr3_aa: CASSLVRNTEAFF

v_call: TRBV5-6
clone_size: few
d_call: TRBD1
j_call: TRBJ1-6
cdr3_nt: TGTGCCAGCAGCTTTGTTGTGGGGACAGGGGGCTCACCCCTCCACTTT
cdr3_aa: CASSFVVGTGGSPLHF

v_call: TRBV19
clone_size: -
d_call: TRBD1
j_call: TRBJ2-6
cdr3_nt: TGTGCCAGTAGTATCAAGGGGGCCGGGGCCAACGTCCTGACTTTC
cdr3_aa: CASSIKGAGANVLTF

v_call: TRBV19
clone_size: few
d_call: TRBD1
j_call: TRBJ1-1
cdr3_nt: TGTGCCAGTAGTACCTTTAGACAGGGTAGGTACACTGAAGCTTTCTTT
cdr3_aa: CASSTFRQGRYTEAFF

v_call: TRBV5-1
clone_size: -
d_call: TRBD2
j_call: TRBJ2-5
cdr3_nt: TGCGCCAGCAGCCCGGGACTAGCGGGGCCCCTTATTCAAGAGACCCAGTACTTC
cdr3_aa: CASSPGLAGPLIQETQYF

v_call: TRBV7-9
clone_size: -
d_call: -
j_call: TRBJ1-2
cdr3_nt: TGTGCCAGCAGCTTAGAACAGGGCTCTGGCTACACCTTC
cdr3_aa: CASSLEQGSGYTF